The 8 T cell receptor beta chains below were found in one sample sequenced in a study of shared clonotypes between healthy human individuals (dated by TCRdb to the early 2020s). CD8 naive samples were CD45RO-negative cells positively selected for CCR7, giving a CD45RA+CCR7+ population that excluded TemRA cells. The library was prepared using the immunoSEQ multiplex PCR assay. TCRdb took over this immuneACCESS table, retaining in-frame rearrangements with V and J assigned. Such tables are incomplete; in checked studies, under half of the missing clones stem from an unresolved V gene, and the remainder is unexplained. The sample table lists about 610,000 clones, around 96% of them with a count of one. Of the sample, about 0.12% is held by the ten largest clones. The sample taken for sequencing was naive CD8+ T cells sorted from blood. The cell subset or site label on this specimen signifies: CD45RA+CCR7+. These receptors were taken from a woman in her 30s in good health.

The CDR3 region is CASSFRADQETQYF. The CDR3 nucleotides are TGTGCCAGCAGTTTCCGAGCGGACCAAGAGACCCAGTACTTC. The rearrangement uses TRBV28 and TRBJ2-5, with D maybe TRBD2 (5 bases). V shed 3 bases and J shed 0 bases, with 8 bases lying between them. CDR3 size: 14 residues. Per germline, CDR1 MDHEN and CDR2 SYDVKM.

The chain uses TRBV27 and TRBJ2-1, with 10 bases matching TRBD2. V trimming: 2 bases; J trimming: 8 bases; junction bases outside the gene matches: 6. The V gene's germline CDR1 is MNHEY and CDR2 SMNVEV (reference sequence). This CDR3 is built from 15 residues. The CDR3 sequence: CASSLRFLAGDEQFF. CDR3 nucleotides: TGTGCCAGCAGTTTAAGGTTCCTAGCGGGAGATGAGCAGTTCTTC.

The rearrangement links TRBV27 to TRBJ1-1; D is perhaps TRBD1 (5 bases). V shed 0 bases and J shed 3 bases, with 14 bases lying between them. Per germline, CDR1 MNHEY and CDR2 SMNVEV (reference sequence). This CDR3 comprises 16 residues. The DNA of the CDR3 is TGTGCCAGCAGTTTATCGTTGGGGGTATTTTACACTGAAGCTTTCTTT. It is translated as CASSLSLGVFYTEAFF.

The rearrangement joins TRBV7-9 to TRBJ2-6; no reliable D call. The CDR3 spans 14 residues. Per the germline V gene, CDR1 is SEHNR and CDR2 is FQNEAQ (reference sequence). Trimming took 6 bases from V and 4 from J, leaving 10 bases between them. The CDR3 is CASSRVTGANVLTF. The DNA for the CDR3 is TGTGCCAGCAGTCGCGTGACCGGGGCCAACGTCCTGACTTTC.

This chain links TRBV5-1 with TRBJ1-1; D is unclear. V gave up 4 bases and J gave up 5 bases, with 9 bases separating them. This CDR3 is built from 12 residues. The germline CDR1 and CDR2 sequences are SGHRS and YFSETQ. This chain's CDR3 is CASSIVGTEAFF. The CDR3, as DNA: TGCGCCAGCAGCATAGTGGGGACTGAAGCTTTCTTT.

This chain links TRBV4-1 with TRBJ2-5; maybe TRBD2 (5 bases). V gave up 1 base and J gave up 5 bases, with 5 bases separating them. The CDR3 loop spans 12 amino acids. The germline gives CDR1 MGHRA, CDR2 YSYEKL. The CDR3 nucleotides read TGCGCCAGCAGCCAAGGCGGGGAGACCCAGTACTTC. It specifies CASSQGGETQYF.

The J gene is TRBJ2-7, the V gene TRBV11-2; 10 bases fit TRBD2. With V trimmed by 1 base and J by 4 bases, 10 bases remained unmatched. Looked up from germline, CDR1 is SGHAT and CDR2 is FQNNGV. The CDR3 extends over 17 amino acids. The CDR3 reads CASSLVRGTSGTYEQYF. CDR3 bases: TGTGCCAGCAGCTTAGTGAGGGGAACTAGCGGGACGTACGAGCAGTACTTC.

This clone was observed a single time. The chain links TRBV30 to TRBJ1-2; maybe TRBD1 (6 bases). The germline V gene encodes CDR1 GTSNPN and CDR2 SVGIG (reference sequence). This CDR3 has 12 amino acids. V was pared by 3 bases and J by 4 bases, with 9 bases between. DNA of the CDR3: TGTGCCTGGAGCTCACAGGGCTATGGCTACACCTTC. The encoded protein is CAWSSQGYGYTF.